This passage covers 5 T cell receptor beta chains from one sample sequenced in a study of blood T cell repertoires in COVID-19. Profiled with immunoSEQ multiplex PCR; TCRdb holds only in-frame clones, not every one. This sample has about 34,000 clones, with approximately 88% found just once. The specimen sequenced was peripheral blood. These receptors all come from a man aged 60 to 69 with active COVID-19.

V gene TRBV3-1 (or the pseudogene TRBV3-2) combines with J gene TRBJ1-1; 7 bases are a match to TRBD1. The CDR3 is made up of 14 amino acids. Germline V gene data show CDR1 as LGHDT and CDR2 as YNNKEL (reference sequence). Trimming removed 4 bases from V and 2 bases from J; junction bases left unmatched: 4. The CDR3 nucleotides read TGTGCCAGCAGCCTAGGACAGGCTAACACTGAAGCTTTCTTT. This gives the protein CASSLGQANTEAFF.

This clone was counted between two and nine times. The chain is built from TRBV18 and TRBJ1-1; no definite D call. Trimming took 4 bases from V and 8 from J, leaving 20 bases between them. This CDR3 region has 15 residues. The germline V gene encodes CDR1 KGHSH and CDR2 LQKENI. The CDR3 loop reads CASSQTRSAREEAFF. The CDR3 region has the DNA TGTGCCAGCTCACAAACGCGGAGCGCACGGGAAGAAGCTTTCTTT. Full variable domain (missing parts from reference TRBV18 and TRBJ1-1): NAGVMQNPRHLVRRRGQEARLRCSPMKGHSHVYWYRQLPEEGLKFMVYLQKENIIDESGMPKERFSAEFPKEGPSILRIQQVVRGDSAAYFCASSQTRSAREEAFFGQGTRLTVV.

This clone occurred once. This sequence joins TRBV28 and TRBJ2-7; possible D gene TRBD2, 6 bases. Deletions cut 5 bases from V and 3 bases from J, with 14 bases between. Per germline, CDR1 MDHEN and CDR2 SYDVKM. This CDR3 has 14 amino acids. CDR3 loop: CASSSRLDFYEQYF. CDR3 DNA sequence: TGTGCCAGCAGTAGTAGACTAGATTTCTACGAGCAGTACTTC.

This rearrangement joins TRBV7-9 to TRBJ2-2; TRBD2 matches 12 bases. The CDR3 has 17 residues. The V gene end was trimmed by 5 bases and the J gene end by 4 bases; junction bases not matched to a gene: 8. From germline, CDR1 is SEHNR and CDR2 FQNEAQ (reference sequence). The CDR3 nucleotides are TGTGCCAGCAGCGACGAACTAGCGGGAGGCCTCACCGGGGAGCTGTTTTTT. Protein sequence: CASSDELAGGLTGELFF.

The genes are TRBV18 and TRBJ1-1; D might be TRBD1 (5 bases). The CDR3 spans 14 residues. Germline CDR1 is KGHSH and CDR2 is LQKENI. V was trimmed by 5 bases and J by 3 bases, leaving 13 bases between them. This chain's CDR3 is CASSTTVLDTEAFF. The CDR3 DNA is TGTGCCAGCTCAACGACAGTGTTGGACACTGAAGCTTTCTTT.